This T cell receptor beta chain is drawn from a study of tumor and adjacent non-tumor tissue in lung cancer. Study in general: The patients, approximately nine men and 5 women, were roughly 31 to 80 with stage I to III disease.

Germline values: CDR1 SQVTM, CDR2 ANQGSEA. The CDR3 runs to 14 residues. Note on this clonotype: The target antigen is unknown. At one end the junction does not follow the germline gene, possibly because of a read error.

No cell sorting was done before RNA was extracted from the tissue. Points from the study as a whole: In normal lung, the top 100 clones were significantly more dominant than in tumor. Tumor TCR diversity, when higher, was linked to shorter survival.

Three rounds of nested PCR, following a modified ARM-PCR protocol, produced the TCRbeta library. MiXCR, applied by TCRdb to the multiplex PCR reads, yields one record per CDR3 protein. The top ten clones hold approximately 18% of a sample with under 150,000 distinct CDR3 sequences, around 66% of them seen once. The rearrangement links TRBV29-1 to TRBJ2-1, with D maybe TRBD2 (5 bases). Material: lung tumor tissue. The TCR originated in a man aged 60 to 75 with small cell lung cancer. The CDR3 here is CSVGSVRRYNEQSF. CDR3 nucleotides: TGCAGCGTTGGTAGCGTAAGGAGGTACAATGAGCAGTCCTTC.